This T cell receptor (beta chain) was recovered during a study of blood T cell repertoires in COVID-19. Study background: Samples representing acute and convalescent COVID-19 were sourced from the United States, Italy and Spain.

In the source study's methods: It was from reference gene primer amplification that nucleated cell counts were estimated. TCRdb's copy holds only in-frame clones and misses some; the assay was immunoSEQ multiplex PCR. The V and J calls and clone size were taken over from that table, and D and trimming were inferred from the DNA. Of roughly 120,000 clones listed, 90% are singletons. The CDR3 extends over 14 amino acids. V dropped 4 bases and J dropped 4; count of bases not matched to a gene: 2. Germline V gene sequence: CDR1 ENHRY, CDR2 SYGVKD. The table lists this clone with a count of one. This TCR derives from a human donor with active COVID-19. The donor label of this sample is uncertain. The sequenced sample consisted of peripheral blood. This chain links TRBV10-3 with TRBJ1-1; 11 positions match TRBD1. The CDR3: CAISGGQGVTEAFF. CDR3 nucleotides: TGTGCCATCAGTGGGGGACAGGGGGTCACTGAAGCTTTCTTT.